Below are 22 T cell receptor beta chains sequenced from a single sample in a study of monozygotic twins with inflammatory bowel disease. From the 5' RACE reads, TCRdb lists one entry per CDR3 protein and no DNA. The sample has about 330,000 distinct CDR3 sequences. Material: blood. The receptor set was obtained from a human donor with ulcerative colitis or Crohn's disease, or a healthy co-twin of an affected twin (not recorded which).

This chain uses TRBV20-1 with TRBJ1-5. The germline CDR1 and CDR2 sequences are DFQATT and SNEGSKA (reference sequence). The CDR3 runs to 15 residues. CDR3 in amino acids: CSARGGEYSNQPQHF.

This rearrangement joins TRBV6-2 or TRBV6-3 to TRBJ2-2; TCRdb calls TRBD1, which cannot be checked without DNA. CDR3 length: 15 residues. Germline lookup yields CDR1 MNHEY and CDR2 SVGEGT. The CDR3 spells CASRKRLEGGGELFF.

The J gene is TRBJ2-5, the V gene TRBV20-1; there is no DNA to check the TCRdb D call of TRBD1. The CDR3 totals 16 residues. Germline loops: CDR1 DFQATT, CDR2 SNEGSKA (reference sequence). CDR3 amino acids: CSARAPGIVDQETQYF.

CDR3 in amino acids: CSAERGQGQNQPQHF. V gene TRBV20-1 combines with J gene TRBJ1-5; TCRdb's D gene call, TRBD1, goes unchecked for lack of DNA. The CDR3 totals 15 residues. Germline lookup yields CDR1 DFQATT and CDR2 SNEGSKA (reference sequence).

The gene calls are TRBV18 and TRBJ1-1; TCRdb proposes TRBD1, but this gene call is untestable without DNA. CDR1 is KGHSH and CDR2 is LQKENI in the germline V gene. This CDR3 is 14 amino acids long. The CDR3 loop is CASSPDALNTEAFF.

This chain connects TRBV5-4 to TRBJ1-6; TCRdb lists TRBD1, though no DNA is available to test this call. CDR1 SGHNT and CDR2 YYREEE come from the germline V gene (reference sequence). This CDR3 is 14 amino acids long. The CDR3 sequence is CASSLELWASPLHF.

This rearrangement joins TRBV20-1 to TRBJ1-2; the TCRdb D gene call, TRBD1, has no DNA to confirm it. The CDR3 length is 13 residues. Per germline, CDR1 DFQATT and CDR2 SNEGSKA (reference sequence). The CDR3 protein is CSASRGGGYGYTF.

The V and J genes are TRBV4-1 and TRBJ2-1; TCRdb gives TRBD2 as the D gene, but with no DNA this cannot be confirmed. Germline assignment: CDR1 MGHRA and CDR2 YSYEKL. The CDR3 totals 14 residues. CDR3 protein: CASSQQAAYNEQFF.

This sequence joins TRBV6-5 and TRBJ2-7; without DNA, the TCRdb call of TRBD1 cannot be checked. This CDR3 comprises 14 residues. Germline V gene lookup returns CDR1 MNHEY and CDR2 SVGAGI. The CDR3: CASSYDRTGQGQYF.

V is TRBV10-3 and J is TRBJ2-5. The CDR3 runs to 14 residues. Germline values: CDR1 ENHRY, CDR2 SYGVKD. The chain's CDR3 is CAISDLDEKETQYF.

This chain connects TRBV15 to TRBJ2-2; the TCRdb D gene call, TRBD1, has no DNA to confirm it. The CDR3 totals 18 residues. Per the germline V gene, CDR1 is LNHNV and CDR2 is YYDKDF (reference sequence). Here the CDR3 reads CATSKGTGLSLNTGELFF. The full variable domain, completed using reference TRBV15 and TRBJ2-2, is DAMVIQNPRYQVTQFGKPVTLSCSQTLNHNVMYWYQQKSSQAPKLLFHYYDKDFNNEADTPDNFQSRRPNTSFCFLDIRSPGLGDTAMYLCATSKGTGLSLNTGELFFGEGSRLTVL.

V is TRBV9 and J is TRBJ2-7; as DNA is missing, the TRBD1 call by TCRdb cannot be tested. The germline V gene has CDR1 SGDLS and CDR2 YYNGEE. CDR3 length: 15 residues. The chain's CDR3 is CASSEGTALYDEQYF.

The chain recombines TRBV7-2 with TRBJ1-1. The germline V gene encodes CDR1 SGHTA and CDR2 FQGNSA. CDR3 length equals 13 residues. CDR3 loop: CASSFTHDTEAFF.

The chain joins TRBV7-2 to TRBJ2-3; the TRBD2 assignment by TCRdb is unverifiable without DNA. The CDR3 totals 13 residues. Per the germline V gene, CDR1 is SGHTA and CDR2 is FQGNSA. The CDR3 reads CASSLNIPGTQYF.

This rearrangement joins TRBV5-5 to TRBJ2-3; without DNA, the TCRdb call of TRBD2 cannot be checked. Germline-derived CDR1 and CDR2 are SGHKS and YYEKEE (reference sequence). The CDR3 sequence is 13 residues long. CDR3 in amino acids: CASILRGGDTQYF.

V and J are TRBV3-1 and TRBJ2-3; TCRdb selects TRBD1, and the lack of DNA leaves this call unchecked. The V gene's germline CDR1 is LGHDT and CDR2 YNNKEL (reference sequence). This CDR3 spans 16 amino acids. The CDR3 reads CASSRGAKTGTDTQYF.

The chain carries TRBV4-3 and TRBJ2-1. There are 12 residues in the CDR3. Per germline, CDR1 LGHNA and CDR2 YSLEER. CDR3: CASSQDWGEQFF.

The chain carries TRBV7-2 and TRBJ2-1; TCRdb's assignment of TRBD1 cannot be checked, as there is no DNA. The length of the CDR3 is 14 residues. CDR1 is SGHTA, CDR2 FQGNSA, per germline. The CDR3 sequence is CASSSPGQHNEQFF.

The chain joins TRBV5-1 to TRBJ2-1; TCRdb names TRBD2, which stays unverified in the absence of DNA. The germline gives CDR1 SGHRS, CDR2 YFSETQ. The CDR3 has 13 amino acids. The CDR3 here is CASSLGGPNEQFF.

The gene calls are TRBV20-1 and TRBJ2-3. There are 14 residues in the CDR3. Germline V gene sequence: CDR1 DFQATT, CDR2 SNEGSKA (reference sequence). The CDR3 protein is CSAPSYPGTDTQYF.

The chain recombines TRBV20-1 with TRBJ2-3. The CDR3 runs to 12 residues. CDR1 and CDR2 from the germline V gene are DFQATT and SNEGSKA (reference sequence). The CDR3 reads CSARVSTDTQYF.

V usage is TRBV28 and J usage is TRBJ1-2. Germline V gives CDR1 MDHEN, CDR2 SYDVKM. This CDR3 contains 11 residues. The CDR3 here is CASSYWRGYTF.